This TCR beta chain was sequenced in a study of blood T cell repertoires in COVID-19. Across the whole study: The cDNA or gDNA used as material had been derived from T cells, B-cell-depleted T cells, or PBMCs.

Deletions cut 3 bases from V and 1 base from J, with 9 bases between. CDR1 and CDR2 (germline): SEHNR, FQNEAQ (reference sequence). This CDR3 spans 15 amino acids. This table comes from immunoSEQ multiplex PCR, and its TCRdb copy is limited to in-frame clones, with some not included. The data contain over 300,000 clones, roughly 90% of them singletons. Participants spanned ages about 18 to 95 years and resided in about 24 US areas. This receptor was identified in a woman aged 30 to 39 with acute COVID-19. The chain couples TRBV7-9 to TRBJ2-2; D is perhaps TRBD1 (5 bases). The sample consisted of PBMCs or T cells enriched from blood (not recorded which). The CDR3 is CASSFGDRNTGELFF. The CDR3 DNA sequence: TGTGCCAGCAGCTTCGGAGACAGGAACACCGGGGAGCTGTTTTTT.